This TCR beta chain comes out of a study of spatial heterogeneity in lung cancer. Study context: Taken at a median of around 2 years after resection, follow-up PBMC samples underwent sequencing when available.

The CDR3 loop spans 15 amino acids. V lost 4 bases, J lost 0 bases, and 5 bases stayed unmatched. Germline CDR1 SGHRS, CDR2 YFSETQ. The time point: blood at routine non-recurrence follow-up after resection. From tumor, nontumor lung or frozen PBMC, whole RNA was taken unsorted for sequencing. TCRdb re-derived calls from the 5' RACE reads in MiXCR, one entry per CDR3 protein. There are 23,000 or so distinct CDR3 sequences in the sample; almost 10% occur only once, and about a fifth lies in the top ten. The rearrangement links TRBV5-1 to TRBJ1-1; 8 bases match TRBD1. The material was PBMCs, obtained at follow-up. The source is a male donor with early-stage non-small cell lung cancer. In DNA, the CDR3 is TGCGCCAGCAGCCTCGGACAGGGCATGAACACTGAAGCTTTCTTT. Translated: CASSLGQGMNTEAFF. The full variable domain, in which reference TRBV5-1 and TRBJ1-1 provide the parts outside the CDR3, is KAGVTQTPRYLIKTRGQQVTLSCSPISGHRSVSWYQQTPGQGLQFLFEYFSETQRNKGNFPGRFSGRQFSNSRSEMNVSTLELGDSALYLCASSLGQGMNTEAFFGQGTRLTVV.